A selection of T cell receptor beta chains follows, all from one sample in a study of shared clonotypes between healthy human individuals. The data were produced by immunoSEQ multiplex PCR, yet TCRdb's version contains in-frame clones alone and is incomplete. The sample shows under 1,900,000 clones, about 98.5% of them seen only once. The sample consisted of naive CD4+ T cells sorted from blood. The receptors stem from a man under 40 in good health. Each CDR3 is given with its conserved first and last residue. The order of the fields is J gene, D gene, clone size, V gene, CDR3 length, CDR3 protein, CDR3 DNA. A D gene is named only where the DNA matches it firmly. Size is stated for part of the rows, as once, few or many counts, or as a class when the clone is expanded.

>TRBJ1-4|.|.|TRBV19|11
CASRLEDWLFF
TGTGCCAGCCGTCTAGAAGATTGGTTGTTTTTT
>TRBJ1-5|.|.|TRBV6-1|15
CASNAMVSSNQPQHF
TGTGCCAGCAATGCTATGGTCAGTAGCAATCAGCCCCAGCATTTT
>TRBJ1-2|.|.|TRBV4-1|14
CASSQAGTAYGYTF
TGCGCCAGCAGCCAGGCCGGGACGGCGTATGGCTACACCTTC
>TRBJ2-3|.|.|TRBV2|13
CASCLETGDTQYF
TGTGCCAGCTGCCTTGAGACTGGAGATACGCAGTATTTT
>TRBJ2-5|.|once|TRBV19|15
CASSMTTPGRETQYF
TGTGCCAGTAGTATGACGACACCTGGGAGAGAGACCCAGTACTTC
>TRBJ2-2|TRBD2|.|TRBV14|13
CASSPGLAGELFF
TGTGCCAGCAGCCCTGGACTAGCCGGGGAGCTGTTTTTT
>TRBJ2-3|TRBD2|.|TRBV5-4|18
CASEEGLFGSGLTDTQYF
TGTGCCAGCGAGGAGGGCCTATTTGGTAGCGGGCTCACAGATACGCAGTATTTT
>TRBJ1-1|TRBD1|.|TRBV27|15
CASSSDRVGVTEAFF
TGTGCCAGCAGTTCGGACAGGGTGGGGGTCACTGAAGCTTTCTTT
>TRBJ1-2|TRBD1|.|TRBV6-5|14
CASSYEGTGVGYTF
TGTGCCAGCAGTTACGAGGGGACAGGTGTGGGCTACACCTTC
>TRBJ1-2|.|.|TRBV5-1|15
CASSSYSDSNYGYTF
TGCGCCAGCAGCTCCTACAGTGACAGTAACTATGGCTACACCTTC
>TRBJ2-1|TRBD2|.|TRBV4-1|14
CASSKTSANNEQFF
TGCGCCAGCAGCAAGACTAGCGCGAACAATGAGCAGTTCTTC
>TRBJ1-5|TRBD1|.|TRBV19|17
CASSIGQGVTSNQPQHF
TGTGCCAGTAGTATAGGACAGGGGGTGACGAGCAATCAGCCCCAGCATTTT
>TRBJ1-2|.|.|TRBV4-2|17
CASSQTPGRAVGYGYTF
TGTGCCAGCAGCCAAACCCCTGGGAGGGCCGTGGGCTATGGCTACACCTTC
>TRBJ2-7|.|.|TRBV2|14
CASSARQYSYEQYF
TGTGCCAGCAGTGCAAGACAATACTCCTACGAGCAGTACTTC
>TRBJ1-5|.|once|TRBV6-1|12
CASNREPEPQHF
TGTGCCAGCAACAGGGAACCAGAACCCCAGCATTTT
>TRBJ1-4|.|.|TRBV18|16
CASSPVAGRGNEKLFF
TGTGCCAGCTCTCCTGTGGCCGGCCGCGGGAATGAAAAACTGTTTTTT
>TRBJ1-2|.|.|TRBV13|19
CASSFKLVGPGSGVYGYTF
TGTGCCAGCAGCTTTAAATTGGTGGGACCGGGCTCCGGGGTTTATGGCTACACCTTC
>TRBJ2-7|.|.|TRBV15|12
CATGANHYEQYF
TGTGCCACCGGGGCCAACCACTACGAGCAGTACTTC
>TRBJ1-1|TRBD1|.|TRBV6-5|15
CASSLSGQVFTEAFF
TGTGCCAGCAGCCTCTCGGGACAGGTATTCACTGAAGCTTTCTTT
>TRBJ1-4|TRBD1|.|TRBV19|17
CASSIRHQGQSNEKLFF
TGTGCCAGTAGTATTCGGCACCAGGGACAGAGTAATGAAAAACTGTTTTTT
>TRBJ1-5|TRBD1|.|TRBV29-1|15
CSVRDRADSNQPQHF
TGCAGCGTTCGGGACAGGGCGGATAGCAATCAGCCCCAGCATTTT
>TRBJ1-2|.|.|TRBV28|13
CAGSGTGTRGYTF
TGTGCCGGTTCAGGCACGGGGACGAGGGGCTACACCTTC
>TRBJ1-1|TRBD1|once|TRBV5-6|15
CASRPQTGRGTEAFF
TGTGCCAGCAGACCCCAGACAGGGCGAGGGACTGAAGCTTTCTTT
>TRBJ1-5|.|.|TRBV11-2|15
CASSLGEYSNQPQHF
TGTGCCAGCAGCTTAGGGGAGTATAGCAATCAGCCCCAGCATTTT
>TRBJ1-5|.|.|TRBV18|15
CASSPPSGNGQPQHF
TGTGCCAGCTCACCACCTTCCGGGAACGGTCAGCCCCAGCATTTT
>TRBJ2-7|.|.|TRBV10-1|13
CASRQQGSYEQYF
TGCGCCAGCAGACAGCAGGGGTCCTACGAGCAGTACTTC
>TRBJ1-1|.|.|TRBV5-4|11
CASSLDTEAFF
TGTGCCAGCAGTTTGGACACTGAAGCTTTCTTT
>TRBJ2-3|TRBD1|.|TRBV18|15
CASSPYRGFSDTQYF
TGTGCCAGCTCACCGTACAGGGGTTTTTCGGATACGCAGTATTTT
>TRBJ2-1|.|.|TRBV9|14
CASSVGLVGNEQFF
TGTGCCAGCAGCGTAGGGCTTGTAGGCAATGAGCAGTTCTTC
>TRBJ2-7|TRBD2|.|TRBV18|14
CASSPSGSFYEQYF
TGTGCCAGCTCCCCTAGCGGGAGCTTCTACGAGCAGTACTTC
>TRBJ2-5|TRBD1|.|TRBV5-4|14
CASSSGTAKETQYF
TGTGCCAGCAGCTCCGGGACAGCTAAAGAGACCCAGTACTTC
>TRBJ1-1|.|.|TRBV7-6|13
CASSLADPAEAFF
TGTGCCAGCAGCTTAGCTGACCCCGCAGAAGCTTTCTTT
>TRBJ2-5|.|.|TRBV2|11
CARKRQETQYF
TGTGCCAGAAAGCGTCAAGAGACCCAGTACTTC
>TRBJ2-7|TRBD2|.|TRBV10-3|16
CAISESSGAFSYEQYF
TGTGCCATCAGTGAGTCTAGCGGGGCCTTTTCCTACGAGCAGTACTTC
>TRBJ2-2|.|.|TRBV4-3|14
CASSQERATGELFF
TGCGCCAGCAGCCAAGAAAGAGCAACCGGGGAGCTGTTTTTT
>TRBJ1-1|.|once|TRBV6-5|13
CASSYRINTEAFF
TGTGCCAGCAGTTACCGAATAAACACTGAAGCTTTCTTT
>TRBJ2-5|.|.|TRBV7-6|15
CASSLEGGRGETQYF
TGTGCCAGCAGCTTAGAGGGGGGCCGGGGGGAGACCCAGTACTTC
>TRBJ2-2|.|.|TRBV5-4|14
CASSLNPSTGELFF
TGTGCCAGCAGCTTGAACCCGAGCACCGGGGAGCTGTTTTTT
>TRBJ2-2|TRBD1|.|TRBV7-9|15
CASSETDRGTGELFF
TGTGCCAGCAGCGAAACGGACAGGGGGACCGGGGAGCTGTTTTTT
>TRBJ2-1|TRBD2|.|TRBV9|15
CASSVASSGSDEQFF
TGTGCCAGCAGCGTAGCGTCTAGCGGGAGCGATGAGCAGTTCTTC
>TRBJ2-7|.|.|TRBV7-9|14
CASSLLRGAYEQYF
TGTGCCAGCAGCCTACTGAGGGGAGCCTACGAGCAGTACTTC
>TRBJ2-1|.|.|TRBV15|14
CATSRVLGGNEQFF
TGTGCCACCAGCAGAGTTTTAGGGGGCAATGAGCAGTTCTTC
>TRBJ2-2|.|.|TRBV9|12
CASSVAGGELFF
TGTGCCAGCAGCGTAGCCGGCGGGGAGCTGTTTTTT
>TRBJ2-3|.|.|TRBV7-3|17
CASSLYTGPDYTDTQYF
TGTGCCAGCAGCTTGTATACGGGACCGGACTACACAGATACGCAGTATTTT
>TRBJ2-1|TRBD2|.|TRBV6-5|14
CASKTGLAVNEQFF
TGTGCCAGCAAAACGGGACTAGCAGTGAATGAGCAGTTCTTC
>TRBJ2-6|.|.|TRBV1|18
CTSSQDRTFTSGANVLTF
TGCACCAGCAGCCAAGATAGGACATTTACCTCTGGGGCCAACGTCCTGACTTTC
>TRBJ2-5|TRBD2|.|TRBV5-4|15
CASSLEGLAGETQYF
TGTGCCAGCAGCTTGGAGGGACTAGCGGGAGAGACCCAGTACTTC
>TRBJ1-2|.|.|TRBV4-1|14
CASSPRGIAYGYTF
TGCGCCAGCAGCCCCCGGGGGATCGCCTATGGCTACACCTTC
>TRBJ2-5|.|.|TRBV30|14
CAWSVSTIQETQYF
TGTGCCTGGAGTGTGTCCACAATCCAAGAGACCCAGTACTTC
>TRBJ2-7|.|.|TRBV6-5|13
CASSLKGTYEQYF
TGTGCCAGCAGTTTGAAGGGAACCTACGAGCAGTACTTC
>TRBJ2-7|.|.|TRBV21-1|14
CATTPGGLPYEQYF
TGTGCCACCACCCCGGGCGGGTTACCCTACGAGCAGTACTTC
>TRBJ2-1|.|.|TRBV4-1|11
CAIRDGHEQFF
TGCGCCATTAGGGACGGGCATGAGCAGTTCTTC
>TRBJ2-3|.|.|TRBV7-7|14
CAISNRASTDTQYF
TGTGCTATCTCGAACAGGGCGAGCACAGATACGCAGTATTTT